A selection of T cell receptor beta chains follows, all from one sample in a study of response to subunit inactivated influenza vaccine. TCRdb recomputed calls from the RT-PCR reads with MiXCR, one row per CDR3 protein. This repertoire shows about 240,000 distinct CDR3 sequences, less than 15% found once; its top ten account for roughly 7.7%. This sample comprised non-naive T cells sorted from PBMCs, obtained approximately 15 days before vaccination. These receptors all come from a man aged 50-60 years who received an inactivated influenza vaccine. Each CDR3 is given with its conserved first and last residue. The D gene is left open where the match is weak. Clone sizes are given selectively: once, few, many, or a class where the clone is expanded.

v_gene,abundance,j_gene,d_gene,CDR3nt,CDR3aa
TRBV12-3/TRBV12-4,few,TRBJ2-3,TRBD2,TGTGCCAGCAAACAGGCGGGAGGCACAGATACGCAGTATTTT,CASKQAGGTDTQYF
TRBV4-3,many,TRBJ2-1,TRBD2,TGCGCCAGCAGCCAAGATCGAGCTAGCGGGAGGGGTAATGAGCAGTTCTTC,CASSQDRASGRGNEQFF
TRBV24-1,many,TRBJ2-1,-,TGTGCCACCAGTGACCCACGACAGAACAATGAGCAGTTCTTC,CATSDPRQNNEQFF
TRBV24-1,-,TRBJ1-2,TRBD1,TGTGCCACCAGTGATTTCAGGGGGGCGAGAGGCTACACCTTC,CATSDFRGARGYTF
TRBV4-3,few,TRBJ2-5,TRBD2,TGCGCCAGCAGCCAAGAACGGGGGGGGCTGGGCGTTCGGGAGACCCAGTACTTC,CASSQERGGLGVRETQYF
TRBV12-3/TRBV12-4,-,TRBJ2-2,-,TGTGCCAGCAGTTTCTCCGGGTCCGGGGAGCTGTTTTTT,CASSFSGSGELFF
TRBV5-6,-,TRBJ2-1,-,TGTGCCAGCAGCTATAGGGGGGGATACTACAATGAGCAGTTCTTC,CASSYRGGYYNEQFF
TRBV30,-,TRBJ1-1,-,TGTGCCTGGAGTGTTAGCCCCGGTTGGTACACTGAAGCTTTCTTT,CAWSVSPGWYTEAFF
TRBV29-1,few,TRBJ2-7,TRBD1,TGCAGCGTTGAAAACAGGGGCCGCGTTTACGAGCAGTACTTC,CSVENRGRVYEQYF
TRBV20-1,many,TRBJ2-1,TRBD2,TGCAGTCGATCCGGGACTAGTTACAATGAGCAGTTCTTC,CSRSGTSYNEQFF
TRBV6-2/TRBV6-3,many,TRBJ2-5,-,TGTGCCAGCAGTTACATCGGAGAGACCCAGTACTTC,CASSYIGETQYF
TRBV7-9,many,TRBJ2-5,-,TGTGCCAGCAGCACGGGACGGACTACTCAAGAGACCCAGTACTTC,CASSTGRTTQETQYF
TRBV20-1,-,TRBJ1-2,-,TGCAGCGCTTCCGTTGGGGGAGTCGACTACACCTTC,CSASVGGVDYTF
TRBV28,-,TRBJ2-3,-,TGTGCCAGCAGTTTACCTTCGAGCGGACCAAGCACAGATACGCAGTATTTT,CASSLPSSGPSTDTQYF
TRBV30,-,TRBJ2-7,-,TGTGCCTGGTGTGCCCCACCGAGTGGCTACGAGCAGTACTTC,CAWCAPPSGYEQYF
TRBV28,few,TRBJ2-7,TRBD2,TGTGCCAGCAGTTTGATAAGTTTTGGGAGGGACCCAAGCTCCTACGAGCAGTACTTC,CASSLISFGRDPSSYEQYF
TRBV20-1,many,TRBJ2-7,-,TGCAGTGCTAGAGGCCGGGACTTCTCCTACGAGCAGTACTTC,CSARGRDFSYEQYF
TRBV28,few,TRBJ2-3,-,TGTGCCAGCAGTTTCATGGCCGGGCCTGGAATAATCACAGATACGCAGTATTTT,CASSFMAGPGIITDTQYF